This T cell receptor beta chain originates from a study of cytomegalovirus exposure and HLA in healthy donors. The PCR was carried out with 60 Vbeta primers and 13 Jbeta primers. Generated by immunoSEQ multiplex PCR, the TCRdb table keeps only in-frame clones and is missing some. The table has approximately 70,000 clones, around 78% seen once. Overall study results and limits: The study carried out a later analysis of TCR beta sequences. It associated roughly 17,000 of them with specific HLA alleles at a false discovery rate of 0.05. Links to common viral pathogens appeared, in a later analysis, for several of the most significant clusters. Available immune exposure information was restricted to CMV serostatus only.

CDR1 is SGHRS, CDR2 YFSETQ, per germline. CDR3 length: 15 residues. V lost 4 bases and J 3 bases, leaving 16 bases between the germline ends. This clone was counted a single time. The antigen remains unidentified. The genes are TRBV5-1 and TRBJ1-1; D might be TRBD1 (5 bases). The source of this sequence is a man in his fifties or sixties in good health and CMV-seronegative. Sequenced material: PBMCs. CDR3 sequence reads: CASSLTPRGDTEAFF. CDR3 nucleotides: TGCGCCAGCAGCCTTACTCCCCGGGGGGACACTGAAGCTTTCTTT.